This T cell receptor beta chain was identified during a study of T cell responses to AZD1222 COVID-19 vaccine (dated by TCRdb to 2020 to 2023). About the full investigation: TCR sequencing was performed for roughly 250 trial participants, of whom about 200 were given two doses of AZD1222 and around 26 were given two doses of MenACWY control vaccine. Trial participants were enrolled into age subgroups of 18-55, 56-69 and 70-plus years, which contained around 150, 29 and 61 TCR-sequenced participants, respectively.

In light of the paper, this sample's time point label describes: about 28 days (+/-7) after the second vaccine dose. AZD1222 recipients whose second dose came at about 4 weeks and those whose second dose came at about 12 weeks were combined into one group, since spike-specific TCR depth and breadth did not differ between the two schedules. Vaccinee samples came from UK trials COV001 and COV002, including a single-blind randomized controlled phase 2/3 trial of AZD1222 (ChAdOx1 nCoV-19) in healthy adults. For TCRbeta chain sequencing, PBMC samples were collected from trial participants at day 0 and at day 28 after the second dose. About this clone itself: The target of this receptor is not known. No per-base quality is available; no much larger clone lies one base away.

The paper as a whole reports these results and caveats: Nearly half of unique spike-specific TCRs reportedly recognized epitopes outside regions mutated in the B.1.351 and B.1.1.7 variants. CD4 TCRs associated with the vaccine covered the entire spike protein, and the dominant responses were in regions 160-218 and 743-854. No day 14 peak-response samples were available, so repertoires were characterized only after the peak T cell response. A significant rise in spike-specific TCR breadth and depth was observed after two AZD1222 doses relative to day 0 and relative to MenACWY recipients. Participants were mostly white British, with more females than males. The authors suggested clonal diversity may have been underestimated. Conclusions about previously exposed vaccinees were limited because only six or seven AZD1222 recipients were SARS-CoV-2 seropositive at baseline. The 56-69-year group was small, and its depth increase did not reach significance, likely because of low power.

The CDR3 regions of human TCRbeta chains were subjected to immunosequencing. The authors' pipeline ran thus. Repertoire TCRs were checked for matches against a reference library of SARS-CoV-2-specific TCRs that had been generated using the MIRA antigen-specificity platform. Breadth was defined as the fraction of unique TCRs that were SARS-CoV-2-associated, and depth was defined as the fraction of total T cells that were SARS-CoV-2-associated. Using the MIRA data, every spike-specific TCR was mapped to the spike region that the TCR reacted to and assigned to either a CD4 or a CD8 class. Log10-transformed breadth and depth values were compared by one-way ANOVA with Sidak's multiple comparisons tests. What TCRdb holds here is the immuneACCESS table cut down to in-frame rearrangements. Part of the clones is not present; checked against another copy, under half of the missing clones reflect an unresolved V gene, and the others are unexplained. V, J and clone size are taken as reported in that table, and D and trimming were inferred from the DNA itself. The sample contains roughly 150,000 clones, over 80% of them found a single time. The biggest ten clones account for approximately 6.8% of the sample.

Sequences SGHDT (CDR1) and YYEEEE (CDR2) are obtained from the germline V gene. The junction shows trimming of 4 bases on V and 7 bases on J, and the gene matches do not reach 6 bases of it. From its cysteine to its phenylalanine, the CDR3 spans 13 amino acids. The CDR3 DNA has 39 bases and is translated from base 1. This sample comprised peripheral blood, obtained 28 days after the second AZD1222 dose. The receptor was isolated from an adult who received the AZD1222 COVID-19 vaccine. The rearrangement joined TRBV5-6 to TRBJ2-3; 7 bases in the middle match TRBD1. The CDR3 region has the sequence CASSGQVPYTQYF. The nucleotide sequence is TGTGCCAGCAGCGGACAGGTCCCATATACGCAGTATTTT.